This is a list of T cell receptor beta chains from one sample in a study of patients and donors after allogeneic stem cell transplantation. TCRdb passed the RT-PCR reads through MiXCR, listing each CDR3 protein once. This repertoire shows around 200,000 distinct CDR3 sequences, around two fifths found once; its top ten account for about 9.9%. The sequenced sample was blood, either unsorted or a sorted T cell fraction (not recorded which). These receptors came from a human donor who was either an allogeneic HSCT recipient or a stem cell or donor lymphocyte infusion donor (not recorded which). It is not recorded whose cells these are; they may come from a transplant donor. CDR3s include the opening cysteine and the closing phenylalanine or tryptophan. A D gene is named only where the DNA matches it firmly. Size is stated for part of the rows, as once, few or many counts, or as a class when the clone is expanded.

cdr3_nt | cdr3_aa | j_call | cdr3_length | v_call | d_call | clone_size
TGTGCCAGCGCCCTATTGGGCGAAGCTTTCTTT | CASALLGEAFF | TRBJ1-1 | 11 | TRBV2 | . | .
TGTGCCAGCAGCGCCCTAGGGACAAGTGGCTACACCTTC | CASSALGTSGYTF | TRBJ1-2 | 13 | TRBV9 | . | .
TGCGCCAGCAGCCCAGGGGGCAACAATCAGCCCCAGCATTTT | CASSPGGNNQPQHF | TRBJ1-5 | 14 | TRBV5-1 | TRBD1 | few
TGTGCCAGCAGTTACGGGGAGACCCAGTACTTC | CASSYGETQYF | TRBJ2-5 | 11 | TRBV6-2/TRBV6-3 | . | .
TGTGCCTGGAGTTTATCGCGGGGAACTGAAGCTTTCTTT | CAWSLSRGTEAFF | TRBJ1-1 | 13 | TRBV30 | . | few
TGTGCCAGCAGTTACTCGGGAGACTCCTACGAGCAGTACTTC | CASSYSGDSYEQYF | TRBJ2-7 | 14 | TRBV6-5 | . | .
TGTGCCAGCAGTTACTCAAGACAGGAGAACACTGAAGCTTTCTTT | CASSYSRQENTEAFF | TRBJ1-1 | 15 | TRBV6-5 | . | few
TGTGCCAGCAGCCAACTAGCTAGCGGGGACCAAGAGACCCAGTACTTC | CASSQLASGDQETQYF | TRBJ2-5 | 16 | TRBV14 | TRBD2 | .
TGTGCCAGCAGTTTAGGCTGGGCGATCAATGAGCAGTTCTTC | CASSLGWAINEQFF | TRBJ2-1 | 14 | TRBV28 | . | few
TGCGCCAGCAGCCCCGTTGGCAGGCCTAACTATGGCTACACCTTC | CASSPVGRPNYGYTF | TRBJ1-2 | 15 | TRBV5-1 | . | few
TGTGCCAGCAGCCAAGACAAGGACAGGCGTCCTAACTATGGCTACACCTTC | CASSQDKDRRPNYGYTF | TRBJ1-2 | 17 | TRBV4-2 | TRBD1 | many
TGCGCCAGCAGCTTGGCTCGATCCCCCGGGGACGGCGAGACCCAGTACTTC | CASSLARSPGDGETQYF | TRBJ2-5 | 17 | TRBV5-1 | . | .
TGTGCCAGCAGTTACCGGGACAGGGGGAAAAAACTGTTTTTT | CASSYRDRGKKLFF | TRBJ1-4 | 14 | TRBV12-3/TRBV12-4 | TRBD1 | .
TGTGCCAGCAGTACCTTACGGGGGACGGAAGCTTTCTTT | CASSTLRGTEAFF | TRBJ1-1 | 13 | TRBV6-5 | . | few
TGTGCCTGGAGTGCTAGCGGGGTTTACAATGAGCAGTTCTTC | CAWSASGVYNEQFF | TRBJ2-1 | 14 | TRBV30 | TRBD2 | few
TGTGCCAGCAGCCCCCCCACCCAGGTGGTCAGGCCTTTCTTT | CASSPPTQVVRPFF | TRBJ1-1 | 14 | TRBV7-9 | . | .
TGTGCCAGCTCAGCCGGGCAGCACAATCAGCCCCAGCATTTT | CASSAGQHNQPQHF | TRBJ1-5 | 14 | TRBV27 | . | few
TGCGCCAGCAGCTTGGTCGAGAAGGGCGCTGAAGCTTTCTTT | CASSLVEKGAEAFF | TRBJ1-1 | 14 | TRBV5-1 | . | .
TGTGCCAGCAGGGGACAGGGGGACTATGGCTACACCTTC | CASRGQGDYGYTF | TRBJ1-2 | 13 | TRBV12-3/TRBV12-4 | TRBD1 | few
TGTGCCTGGACTAGGATGGTTGAGCAGTTCTTC | CAWTRMVEQFF | TRBJ2-1 | 11 | TRBV30 | . | .
TGTGCCAGCAGCCTACAGGGGCCTGAAGCTTTCTTT | CASSLQGPEAFF | TRBJ1-1 | 12 | TRBV11-2 | TRBD1 | .
TGTGCCAGCAGTTTCTGGGGATTGGGCCAAGAGACCCAGTACTTC | CASSFWGLGQETQYF | TRBJ2-5 | 15 | TRBV12-3/TRBV12-4 | . | .
TGCAGTGCTAGACACTTTGACAGGGACTATGGCTACACCTTC | CSARHFDRDYGYTF | TRBJ1-2 | 14 | TRBV20-1 | TRBD1 | .
TGTGCCATCAGGCGGGCAGAGAACTATGGCTACACCTTC | CAIRRAENYGYTF | TRBJ1-2 | 13 | TRBV10-3 | . | few
TGTGCCAGCAGTAACCTCGCCCTGTCTAGGGAGACCCAGTACTTC | CASSNLALSRETQYF | TRBJ2-5 | 15 | TRBV6-2/TRBV6-3 | . | few
TGCGCCAGCAGCCAAAGTCCGTGGAAGATTAACTATGGCTACACCTTC | CASSQSPWKINYGYTF | TRBJ1-2 | 16 | TRBV4-3 | . | .
TGTGCCAGCAGCTTAGCAGGGGGGAGAGGAACCCAGCATTTT | CASSLAGGRGTQHF | TRBJ1-5 | 14 | TRBV7-9 | . | .
TGTGCCAGCTCACCACCGTCTGGACAGGGTCGTAGATCACCCCTCCACTTT | CASSPPSGQGRRSPLHF | TRBJ1-6 | 17 | TRBV18 | TRBD1 | .
TGTGCCAGCAGCTTCCAATTAGGCAGTTACTCTGGAAACACCATATATTTT | CASSFQLGSYSGNTIYF | TRBJ1-3 | 17 | TRBV7-8 | . | .
TGTGCCAGCAGTCCTACAGGGGGCAATCAGCCCCAGCATTTT | CASSPTGGNQPQHF | TRBJ1-5 | 14 | TRBV12-3/TRBV12-4 | TRBD1 | many
TGTGCCAGCAGCGTAGCGACGAGCTCCTACGAGCAGTACTTC | CASSVATSSYEQYF | TRBJ2-7 | 14 | TRBV9 | . | .
TGCAGTGCTAGAGATCCGGCAGAAAACACTGAAGCTTTCTTT | CSARDPAENTEAFF | TRBJ1-1 | 14 | TRBV20-1 | . | few
TGCAGTGCTAGAGGCGGAAAAGATGGAAACACCATATATTTT | CSARGGKDGNTIYF | TRBJ1-3 | 14 | TRBV20-1 | . | few
TGTGCCACCAGCAGAGAGACAGGGGCCAATGAGCAGTTCTTC | CATSRETGANEQFF | TRBJ2-1 | 14 | TRBV15 | TRBD1 | .
TGTGCCAGCAGCTTGGCCGGTCGGGGGATTAATTCACCCCTCCACTTT | CASSLAGRGINSPLHF | TRBJ1-6 | 16 | TRBV5-5 | . | few
TGTGCCAGCAGTTCCGGGACAGTCCACAATTCACCCCTCCACTTT | CASSSGTVHNSPLHF | TRBJ1-6 | 15 | TRBV12-3/TRBV12-4 | TRBD1 | many
TGTGCCAGCAGCTTTACTAGCGGGGAGACCCAGTACTTC | CASSFTSGETQYF | TRBJ2-5 | 13 | TRBV7-2 | TRBD2 | .
TGTGCCAGCAGCCGGGACTACCTTAGCACAGATACGCAGTATTTT | CASSRDYLSTDTQYF | TRBJ2-3 | 15 | TRBV6-5 | TRBD2 | .
TGTGCCAGCAGCGTATCGGACGGCTCTAATGAAAAACTGTTTTTT | CASSVSDGSNEKLFF | TRBJ1-4 | 15 | TRBV9 | . | few
TGTGCCAGCTCACCAAGCAGGGGAAATTCACCCCTCCACTTT | CASSPSRGNSPLHF | TRBJ1-6 | 14 | TRBV18 | . | .
TGTGCCACCAGCCCATTGGGACCGAACACCGGGGAGCTGTTTTTT | CATSPLGPNTGELFF | TRBJ2-2 | 15 | TRBV24-1 | . | .
TGCGCCAGCAGCTTGGAGGCAGCGAACTATGGCTACACCTTC | CASSLEAANYGYTF | TRBJ1-2 | 14 | TRBV5-1 | . | .
TGCAGTGCTAGACAGGAGAATAATTCACCCCTCCACTTT | CSARQENNSPLHF | TRBJ1-6 | 13 | TRBV20-1 | . | .
TGCAGCGTTTCGAAGGACAGGGGGTTGTATGGCTACACCTTC | CSVSKDRGLYGYTF | TRBJ1-2 | 14 | TRBV29-1 | TRBD1 | .
TGTGCCAGCAGCCCCGACGGGGGGGCTCCCCCTGAAGCTTTCTTT | CASSPDGGAPPEAFF | TRBJ1-1 | 15 | TRBV6-2/TRBV6-3 | . | .
TGCAGCGTTTTGACAGGGAGGGCTGAAGCTTTCTTT | CSVLTGRAEAFF | TRBJ1-1 | 12 | TRBV29-1 | TRBD1 | .
TGTGCCAGCGCACTTACAGGGGGCTCCTTCGGAAACACCATATATTTT | CASALTGGSFGNTIYF | TRBJ1-3 | 16 | TRBV28 | TRBD1 | .
TGTGCCAGCAGCCAAGATAGTATCGGGGTTCCGGACGAGCAGTACTTC | CASSQDSIGVPDEQYF | TRBJ2-7 | 16 | TRBV3-1 | . | few
TGTGCCAGTAGTACACAGGGTTCTGAAGCTTTCTTT | CASSTQGSEAFF | TRBJ1-1 | 12 | TRBV19 | . | .
TGCAGTGCTTTCAGGACAGGGACGGGGTATGGCTACACCTTC | CSAFRTGTGYGYTF | TRBJ1-2 | 14 | TRBV20-1 | TRBD1 | .
TGTGCCAGCAGCTTAAGCGGTCTATCGCTGGAAGCTTTCTTT | CASSLSGLSLEAFF | TRBJ1-1 | 14 | TRBV7-9 | . | .
TGTGCCAGCAGAAAGAGGGGAGCCCAGACAACTAATGAAAAACTGTTTTTT | CASRKRGAQTTNEKLFF | TRBJ1-4 | 17 | TRBV28 | . | .
TGTGCCACCAGTGCCCCTGCGGACCTCGGGCCCCAGCATTTT | CATSAPADLGPQHF | TRBJ1-5 | 14 | TRBV24-1 | . | .
TGTGCCAGCCGGAGAAGGACTAGCGGCTCCTACGAGCAGTACTTC | CASRRRTSGSYEQYF | TRBJ2-7 | 15 | TRBV2 | TRBD2 | .
TGTGCCAGCAGCCCCCGGACAGGAGTAGCCAAAAACATTCAGTACTTC | CASSPRTGVAKNIQYF | TRBJ2-4 | 16 | TRBV7-2 | TRBD1 | .